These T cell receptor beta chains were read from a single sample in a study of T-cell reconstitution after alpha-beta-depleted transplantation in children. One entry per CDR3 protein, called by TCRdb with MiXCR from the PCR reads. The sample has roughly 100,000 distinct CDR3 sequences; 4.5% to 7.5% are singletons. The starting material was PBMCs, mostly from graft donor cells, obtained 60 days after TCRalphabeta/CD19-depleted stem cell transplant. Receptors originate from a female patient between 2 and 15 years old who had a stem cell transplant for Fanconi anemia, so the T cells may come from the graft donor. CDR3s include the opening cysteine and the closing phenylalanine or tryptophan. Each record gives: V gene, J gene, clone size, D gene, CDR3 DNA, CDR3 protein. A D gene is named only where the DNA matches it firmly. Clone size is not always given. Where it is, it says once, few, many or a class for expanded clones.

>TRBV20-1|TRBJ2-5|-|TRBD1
TGCAGTGCCCGGGGACAGGGGGGGACCCAGTACTTC
CSARGQGGTQYF
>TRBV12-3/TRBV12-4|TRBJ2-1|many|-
TGTGCCAGCTGGAGCTTGGGAGTCAATGAGCAGTTCTTC
CASWSLGVNEQFF
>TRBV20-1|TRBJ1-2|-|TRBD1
TGCAGTGCTACGCGAGGGGGGACAGGGATCCATGGCTACACCTTC
CSATRGGTGIHGYTF
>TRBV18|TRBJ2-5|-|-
TGTGCCAGCTCACCGTTAGGAAACAGACAAGAGACCCAGTACTTC
CASSPLGNRQETQYF
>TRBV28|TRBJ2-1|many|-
TGTGCCAGCAGTAACCGCAGGGGGGCTTACAATGAGCAGTTCTTC
CASSNRRGAYNEQFF
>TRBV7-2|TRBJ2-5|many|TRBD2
TGTGCCAGCAGAGCGGGGATCCAAGAGACCCAGTACTTC
CASRAGIQETQYF
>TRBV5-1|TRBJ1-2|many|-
TGCGCCAGCAGCTTGGGCCTGGGACCCTTCTATGGCTACACCTTC
CASSLGLGPFYGYTF
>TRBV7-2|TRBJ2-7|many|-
TGTGCCAGCAGCTTAGCCCGGGCTAGCTGGTACGAGCAGTACTTC
CASSLARASWYEQYF
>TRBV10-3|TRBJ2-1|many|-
TGTGCCATCAGTGAGTCGTACGGGCAGTTCTTC
CAISESYGQFF
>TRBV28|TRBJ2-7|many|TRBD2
TGTGCCAGCAGTTCACCGGGACTAGGGGCCGAGCAGTACTTC
CASSSPGLGAEQYF
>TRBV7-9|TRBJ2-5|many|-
TGTGCCAGCAGCTTAGTCACAGGATTCCAAGAGACCCAGTACTTC
CASSLVTGFQETQYF
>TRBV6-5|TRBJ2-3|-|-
TGTGCCAGCAGTTTAACTACTCCGGCATATACGCAGTATTTT
CASSLTTPAYTQYF
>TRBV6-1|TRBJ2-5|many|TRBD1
TGTGCCAGCAGTGAAGACAGGGGGCTAGAGACCCAGTACTTC
CASSEDRGLETQYF
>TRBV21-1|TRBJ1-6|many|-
TGTGCCAGCAGCAACCCTGGACAGGGAAATTCACCCCTCCACTTT
CASSNPGQGNSPLHF
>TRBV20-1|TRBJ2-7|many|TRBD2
TGCAGTGCGCCGGGACTAGCGGACTCCTACGAGCAGTACTTC
CSAPGLADSYEQYF
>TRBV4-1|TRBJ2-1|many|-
TGCGCCAGCAGCCAAGTTAGTTACAATGAGCAGTTCTTC
CASSQVSYNEQFF
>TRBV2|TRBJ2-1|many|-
TGTGCCAGCAGTGACGGGGCTAGCTTAACGCAGCAGTTCTTC
CASSDGASLTQQFF
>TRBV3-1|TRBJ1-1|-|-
TGTGCCAGCAGCCATACTTACGGAGACACTGAAGCTTTCTTT
CASSHTYGDTEAFF
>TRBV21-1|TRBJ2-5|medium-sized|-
TGTGCCAGCAGCAAAAGACTAGCGGATACCCAAGAGACCCAGTACTTC
CASSKRLADTQETQYF
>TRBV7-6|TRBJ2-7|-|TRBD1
TGTGCCAGCAGCTTATCCCCCCCCACAGGGGGCCAAAACGAGCAGTACTTC
CASSLSPPTGGQNEQYF
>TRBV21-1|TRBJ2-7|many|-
TGTGCCAGCAGCGGTGATCTCCGGGGGGACTACGAGCAGTACTTC
CASSGDLRGDYEQYF
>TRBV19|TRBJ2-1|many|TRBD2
TGTGCCAGTAAGGGGAGCGGGACGAGCTCCTACAATGAGCAGTTCTTC
CASKGSGTSSYNEQFF
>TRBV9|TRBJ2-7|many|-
TGTGCCAGCAGCGCCAAAACTACAGGGACGGGTGACGAGCAGTACTTC
CASSAKTTGTGDEQYF
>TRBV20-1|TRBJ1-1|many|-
TGCAGTGCTAGAGTCGGGAACACTGAAGCTTTCTTT
CSARVGNTEAFF
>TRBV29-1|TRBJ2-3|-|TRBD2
TGCAGCGTGCTTGGAAGCGGGGTTTTCACAGATACGCAGTATTTT
CSVLGSGVFTDTQYF
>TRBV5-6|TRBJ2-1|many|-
TGTGCCAGCAGCTTTGTGACTCCAGGGTCCTACAATGAGCAGTTCTTC
CASSFVTPGSYNEQFF
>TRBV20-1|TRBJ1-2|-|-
TGCTGTGCTAGAATAGGACACATCACTATTCAAAACTATGGCTACACCTTC
CCARIGHITIQNYGYTF
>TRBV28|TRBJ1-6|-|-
TGTGCCAGCAGTTTTTTCGGGGCTATCAATTCACCCCTCCACTTT
CASSFFGAINSPLHF
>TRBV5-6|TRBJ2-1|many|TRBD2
TGTGCCAGCAGCTTAAGGTTACCGGGACTAGCGGGTCGTAGGTCCTACAATGAGCAGTTCTTC
CASSLRLPGLAGRRSYNEQFF
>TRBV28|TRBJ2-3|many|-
TGTGCCAGCAGTTTCGCCCTAGCAGGGTACACAGATACGCAGTATTTT
CASSFALAGYTDTQYF
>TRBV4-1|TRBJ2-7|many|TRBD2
TGCGCCAGCAGCCAAGAGGGGGACATTCCCGGGAGGGTCGAGCAGTACTTC
CASSQEGDIPGRVEQYF
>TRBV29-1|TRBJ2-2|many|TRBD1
TGCAGCTATAGGGGGCAAATCGGGGAGCTGTTTTTT
CSYRGQIGELFF
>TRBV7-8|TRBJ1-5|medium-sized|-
TGTGCCAGCAGCTCCGACAACGGACAAAATCAGCCCCAGCATTTT
CASSSDNGQNQPQHF
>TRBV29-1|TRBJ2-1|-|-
TGCAGCGTTGAAGATCGTATGGGGGGCGGGCAGTTCTTC
CSVEDRMGGGQFF
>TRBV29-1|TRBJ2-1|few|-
TGCAGCGTTAGAAGAGGGGCTAGGAATGAGCAGTTCTTC
CSVRRGARNEQFF
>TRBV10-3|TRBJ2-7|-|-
TGTGCCATCAGTGAAAGGGACTTATACGAGCAGTACTTC
CAISERDLYEQYF
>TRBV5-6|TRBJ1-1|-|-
TGTGCCAGCAGTAAAGACAGGTTGGGTGAAGCTTTCTTT
CASSKDRLGEAFF
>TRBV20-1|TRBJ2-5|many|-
TGCAGTGTTAAGGGTTTGGGGGAGACCCAGTACTTC
CSVKGLGETQYF
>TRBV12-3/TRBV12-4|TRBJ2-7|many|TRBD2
TGTGCCAGCAGTTTAGCGGCGGGGGGGCCCTACGAGCAGTACTTC
CASSLAAGGPYEQYF
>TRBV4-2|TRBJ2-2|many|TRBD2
TGTGCCAGCAGCGAACGACTAGCGGGGGAAGGGGAGCTGTTTTTT
CASSERLAGEGELFF
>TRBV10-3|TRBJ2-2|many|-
TGTGCCATCAGTGAGGACGCGAACACCGGGGAGCTGTTTTTT
CAISEDANTGELFF
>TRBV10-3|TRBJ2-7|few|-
TGTGCCATCAGTTCCCGGAGAGCCGAGGGGCGGGCCTACGAGCAGTACTTC
CAISSRRAEGRAYEQYF
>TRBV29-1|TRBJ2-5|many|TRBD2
TGCAGCGTCGCTAGCGGGGGGGCCCAAGAGACCCAGTACTTC
CSVASGGAQETQYF
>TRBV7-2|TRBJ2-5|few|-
TGTGCCAGCAGCTCCCCTCGGACCGGGACACCCACCCAGTACTTC
CASSSPRTGTPTQYF
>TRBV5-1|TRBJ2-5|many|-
TGCGCCAGCAGCTTCGGTTTGCGGGAGACCCAGTACTTC
CASSFGLRETQYF
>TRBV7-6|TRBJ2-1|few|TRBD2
TGTGCCAGCAGCTTAGCCCTACCCCGCGGGGGGTCCTACAATGAGCAGTTCTTC
CASSLALPRGGSYNEQFF
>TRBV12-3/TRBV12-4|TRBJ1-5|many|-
TGTGCCAGCAGTTTGGACAGCAATCAGCCCCAGCATTTT
CASSLDSNQPQHF
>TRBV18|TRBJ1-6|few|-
TGTGCCAGCTCACCAGCTACCACGAGGCAGAATAATTCACCCCTCCACTTT
CASSPATTRQNNSPLHF
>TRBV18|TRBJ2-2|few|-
TGTGCCAGCTCACCCGGGAGACCGGGGGCCACCGGGGAGCTGTTTTTT
CASSPGRPGATGELFF
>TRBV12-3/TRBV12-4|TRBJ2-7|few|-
TGTGCCAGCAGTTTATGGCTAGGGGCCTCCTACGAGCAGTACTTC
CASSLWLGASYEQYF